This TCR beta chain was identified during a study of OX40 agonist ivuxolimab in advanced cancers. Measured with immunoSEQ multiplex PCR; TCRdb has only the in-frame clones, and not every one. The table lists roughly 49,000 clones, 75% to 80% of them singletons, with 7.9% in the top ten. Germline values: CDR1 LNHNV, CDR2 YYDKDF (reference sequence). Trimming cost V 6 bases and J 4 bases, with 9 bases left between them. This CDR3 has 12 amino acids. This specimen consisted of CD4+ or CD8+ T cells sorted from blood, obtained in a trial of the OX40 agonist ivuxolimab. This clonotype originated in an adult with an advanced solid tumor such as melanoma, head and neck, liver or kidney cancer. The chain employs TRBV15 and TRBJ1-2, with D perhaps TRBD1 (5 bases). The CDR3 coding sequence is TGTGCCACCAGTGGGGCCGGCTATGGCTACACCTTC. It is translated as CATSGAGYGYTF.